These 32 T cell receptor beta chains were all obtained from the same sample, sequenced in a study of identical twins. TCRdb ran MiXCR on the 5' RACE reads and lists one entry per CDR3 protein. In the table there are 300,000 to 400,000 distinct CDR3 sequences, around 12% of which are singletons. These data also formed part of another study, on yellow fever vaccine responses in identical twins.

Sequencing used CD8+ T cells sorted from blood. Receptors originate from a young woman in good health.

This chain joins TRBV9 and TRBJ2-1, with 8 bases aligning to TRBD2. Germline V CDR1 and CDR2: SGDLS, YYNGEE. The CDR3 extends over 16 amino acids. Unmatched junction bases numbered 12, after V lost 0 bases and J lost 10 bases. The CDR3 sequence: CASSVDGGATGEEQFF. Here the CDR3 DNA reads TGTGCCAGCAGCGTAGACGGGGGGGCCACCGGGGAAGAGCAGTTCTTC.

This clonotype has just a few counts. CDR3 DNA: TGTGCCACCAGTGACGGGAACACTGAAGCTTTCTTT. Translation gives CATSDGNTEAFF. The V call is TRBV24-1, the J call TRBJ1-1; no firm D call. Per germline, CDR1 KGHDR and CDR2 SFDVKD. There are 12 residues in the CDR3. With 4 bases removed from V and 1 base from J, the gap between germline ends came to 3 bases.

The rearrangement uses TRBV6-5 and TRBJ2-2; D gene uncertain. Germline V gives CDR1 MNHEY, CDR2 SVGAGI. The germline V and J ends were trimmed by 1 base and 7 bases, with 19 bases remaining between them. The CDR3 runs to 17 residues. CDR3 amino acids: CASSYLSPSRKDGELFF. The DNA for the CDR3 is TGTGCCAGCAGTTACTTATCGCCCAGCCGCAAAGACGGGGAGCTGTTTTTT.

The chain links TRBV4-1 to TRBJ1-4, with D unresolved. Per the germline V gene, CDR1 is MGHRA and CDR2 is YSYEKL. This CDR3 has 16 residues. Deletions cut 4 bases from V and 4 bases from J, with 16 bases between. The CDR3 bases are TGCGCCAGCAGCCCCCGATGGACGGACGATAATGAAAAACTGTTTTTT. Translated, it gives CASSPRWTDDNEKLFF.

This clonotype was counted ten times or more. The chain employs TRBV10-2 and TRBJ2-1; TRBD2 is a possible D gene (5 bases). CDR3 size: 14 residues. The V and J ends lost 4 bases and 7 bases respectively, with 14 bases between them. CDR1 WSHSY and CDR2 SAAADI come from the germline V gene. The CDR3 is CASSASSLLNEQFF. The CDR3 nucleotides are TGCGCCAGCAGTGCGTCTAGCCTTCTTAATGAGCAGTTCTTC.

The J gene is TRBJ1-1, the V gene TRBV5-1; TRBD1 matches at 7 bases. The CDR3 has 14 amino acids. J was trimmed by 3 bases and V by 6 bases; bases with no gene match: 8. Germline CDR1 and CDR2: SGHRS and YFSETQ. The CDR3, as DNA: TGCGCCAGCATGCCCGGGACAGCCTACACTGAAGCTTTCTTT. Its protein is CASMPGTAYTEAFF. The full variable domain, in which reference TRBV5-1 and TRBJ1-1 provide the parts outside the CDR3, is KAGVTQTPRYLIKTRGQQVTLSCSPISGHRSVSWYQQTPGQGLQFLFEYFSETQRNKGNFPGRFSGRQFSNSRSEMNVSTLELGDSALYLCASMPGTAYTEAFFGQGTRLTVV.

This clonotype was seen a handful of times. The chain joins TRBV5-1 to TRBJ2-7; the D is unclear. The CDR3 is 10 amino acids. Looked up from germline, CDR1 is SGHRS and CDR2 is YFSETQ. The ends were cut back, 5 bases at V and 7 bases at J, with 7 bases in the middle. The CDR3 spells CASRGTEQYF. Here the CDR3 DNA reads TGCGCCAGCAGAGGAACAGAGCAGTACTTC.

The chain employs TRBV6-1 and TRBJ1-5, with TRBD1 as a possible D gene (5 bases). This CDR3 is built from 14 residues. Trimming stripped 3 bases from V and 6 bases from J, with 12 bases between. Germline assignment: CDR1 MNHNS and CDR2 SASEGT. The DNA for the CDR3 is TGTGCCAGCAGTGACATTCAGGGTGGTCAGCCCCAGCATTTT. Residues: CASSDIQGGQPQHF.

The gene calls are TRBV3-1 and TRBJ2-1; 9 nucleotides match TRBD2. The V segment lost 10 bases and the J segment 6 bases; nucleotides outside the gene matches: 7. Looked up from germline, CDR1 is LGHDT and CDR2 is YNNKEL (reference sequence). CDR3 length equals 13 residues. The CDR3 sequence: CAIPGGGGNEQFF. The CDR3, as DNA: TGTGCCATCCCGGGCGGGGGGGGCAATGAGCAGTTCTTC.

This clonotype was seen ten or more times. The chain uses TRBV6-1 and TRBJ2-7, with 11 bases lining up with TRBD2. Germline CDR1 and CDR2: MNHNS and SASEGT. Trimming took 1 base from V and 4 from J; bases not matched to a gene: 3. The CDR3 totals 15 residues. The CDR3 DNA reads TGTGCCAGCAGTGAAGTAGCGGGAGGGCCTTACGAGCAGTACTTC. The encoded protein is CASSEVAGGPYEQYF.

There are a few counts of this clonotype. The CDR3 sequence is CASSHRKEYTGELFF. CDR3 DNA sequence: TGCGCCAGCAGCCACCGAAAGGAATATACCGGGGAGCTGTTTTTT. This chain links TRBV4-1 with TRBJ2-2; no definite D call. The germline V gene has CDR1 MGHRA and CDR2 YSYEKL. The germline V and J ends were trimmed by 3 bases and 5 bases, with 13 bases remaining between them. CDR3 size: 15 residues.

This chain links TRBV12-3 or TRBV12-4 with TRBJ2-1, with 8 bases aligning to TRBD2. This CDR3 spans 16 amino acids. V shed 3 bases, J shed 4 bases, and the junction held 8 bases outside the gene matches. The CDR3 here is CASSFSTSGLYNEQFF. The CDR3, as DNA: TGTGCCAGCAGTTTTAGCACTAGCGGCCTTTACAATGAGCAGTTCTTC.

Ten or more counts support this clonotype. This chain joins TRBV13 and TRBJ2-1; 9 bases agree with TRBD1. Per the germline V gene, CDR1 is PRHDT and CDR2 is FYEKMQ (reference sequence). The trim removed 6 bases at V and 3 bases at J, leaving 9 bases unmatched. The CDR3 runs 16 residues. CDR3 nucleotide sequence: TGTGCCAGCAGAGTTACAGGGGGCGCGAACTACAATGAGCAGTTCTTC. Translated, it gives CASRVTGGANYNEQFF.

Only a few counts were recorded for this clonotype. CDR3 coding DNA: TGCGCCAGCAGCCAATACTTTCTAGCGGGAGAGAAAAACTACGAGCAGTACTTC. Translating gives CASSQYFLAGEKNYEQYF. The rearrangement uses TRBV4-1 and TRBJ2-7, with 10 nucleotides matching TRBD2. CDR3 length: 18 residues. CDR1 is MGHRA, CDR2 YSYEKL, per germline. The V segment lost 2 bases and the J segment 3 bases; nucleotides outside the gene matches: 13.

The rearrangement links TRBV24-1 to TRBJ2-5; 8 bases are a match to TRBD2. Germline trimming cut 3 bases from V and 5 bases from J; bases unmatched to any gene: 7. The CDR3 runs 15 residues. Germline values: CDR1 KGHDR, CDR2 SFDVKD. Written as DNA, the CDR3 is TGTGCCACCAGTGATCGGCTAGCGGGTCGTGAGACCCAGTACTTC. It encodes CATSDRLAGRETQYF.

In its sample, this clonotype was seen a few times. The V and J genes are TRBV20-1 and TRBJ1-1; 10 bases are a match to TRBD1. Germline lookup yields CDR1 DFQATT and CDR2 SNEGSKA (reference sequence). The CDR3 runs 18 residues. J was trimmed by 3 bases and V by 4 bases; bases with no gene match: 17. The CDR3 coding sequence is TGCAGTGCTACCGACCGGGACAGGGGCGGTTCGGCGTACACTGAAGCTTTCTTT. Translation: CSATDRDRGGSAYTEAFF.

This clonotype has a count of ten or more. This chain uses TRBV13 with TRBJ2-7; tentatively, D is TRBD1 (5 bases). Germline lookup yields CDR1 PRHDT and CDR2 FYEKMQ (reference sequence). The length of the CDR3 is 14 residues. The germline V and J ends were trimmed by 4 bases and 2 bases, with 12 bases remaining between them. The CDR3 region is CASSSRQTPYEQYV. The DNA of the CDR3 is TGTGCCAGCAGCTCCAGACAGACACCCTACGAGCAGTACGTC.

The V gene is TRBV2, the J gene TRBJ2-2; TRBD2 matches 9 bases. Trimming removed 3 bases from V and 5 bases from J; junction bases left unmatched: 4. Per the germline V gene, CDR1 is SNHLY and CDR2 is FYNNEI. There are 15 residues in the CDR3. CDR3 in amino acids: CASSERLAGTGELFF. The CDR3 DNA follows: TGTGCCAGCAGTGAGCGGCTAGCGGGAACCGGGGAGCTGTTTTTT.

The chain couples TRBV28 to TRBJ1-1; TRBD1 agrees at 7 bases. The ends lost 3 bases at V and 6 bases at J; junction bases unmatched: 1. CDR1 is MDHEN, CDR2 SYDVKM, per germline. The CDR3 contains 12 residues. CDR3 sequence: CASSFGTAEAFF. CDR3 in DNA: TGTGCCAGCAGTTTTGGGACAGCTGAAGCTTTCTTT.

This clonotype was counted between two and nine times. The chain links TRBV20-1 to TRBJ2-1; 8 bases align to TRBD2. This CDR3 has 14 amino acids. Trimming took 1 base from V and 8 from J; bases not matched to a gene: 7. The germline V gene encodes CDR1 DFQATT and CDR2 SNEGSKA (reference sequence). The CDR3 DNA reads TGCAGTGCTAGAGGCATTAGCGGGATCCATGAGCAGTTCTTC. Translating gives CSARGISGIHEQFF.

This clonotype came up many times. The genes are TRBV12-3 or TRBV12-4 and TRBJ1-5; D might be TRBD1 (5 bases). This CDR3 comprises 13 residues. Trimming pared 6 bases from V and 4 bases from J, leaving 10 bases between. This CDR3 reads CASSPGPNQPQHF. The CDR3 DNA reads as TGTGCCAGCAGCCCGGGGCCAAATCAGCCCCAGCATTTT.

V and J are TRBV3-1 and TRBJ1-1; 7 bases align to TRBD1. V lost 11 bases, J lost 8 bases, and 20 bases stayed unmatched. CDR1 LGHDT and CDR2 YNNKEL come from the germline V gene (reference sequence). This CDR3 spans 15 amino acids. The CDR3 coding sequence is TGTGCCTCCACCCAAACCCTAGGAGGGGGCAAGGAAGCTTTCTTT. Amino acid sequence: CASTQTLGGGKEAFF.

This sequence joins TRBV5-1 and TRBJ1-2; TRBD1 is a possible D gene (5 bases). The CDR3 runs 21 residues. CDR1 SGHRS and CDR2 YFSETQ come from the germline V gene. Trimming left V 2 bases short and J 6 bases short, with 35 bases between. CDR3 sequence: CASSLKWRGGPGTKLYHGYTF. CDR3 DNA sequence: TGCGCCAGCAGCTTAAAGTGGAGGGGAGGACCCGGGACGAAACTTTACCATGGCTACACCTTC.

At least ten counts were recorded for this clonotype. V usage is TRBV12-3 or TRBV12-4 and J usage is TRBJ2-6, with unresolved D. The CDR3 covers 15 residues. V was pared by 5 bases and J by 4 bases, with 12 bases between. The CDR3 reads CASSSTGTGANVLTF. CDR3 nucleotides: TGTGCCAGCAGTAGTACGGGTACCGGGGCCAACGTCCTGACTTTC.

The chain uses TRBV25-1 and TRBJ1-2, with D perhaps TRBD1 (5 bases). V was cut by 3 bases and J by 7 bases, with 15 bases left in between. CDR3 length equals 14 residues. Per the germline V gene, CDR1 is MGHDK and CDR2 is SYGVNS. The CDR3 is CASSDWPQEFGYTF. The DNA of the CDR3 is TGTGCCAGCAGTGACTGGCCACAGGAGTTTGGCTACACCTTC.

The CDR3 protein is CASNRGAYTDTQYF. The CDR3 DNA follows: TGTGCCAGCAACAGGGGGGCATACACAGATACGCAGTATTTT. This chain joins TRBV6-1 and TRBJ2-3; 8 bases fit TRBD1. Germline V lookup: CDR1 MNHNS, CDR2 SASEGT. V gave up 7 bases and J gave up 2 bases; unmatched junction bases: 5. CDR3 size: 14 residues.

This clonotype occurred a few times. The chain couples TRBV7-8 to TRBJ2-7; 11 positions agree with TRBD2. The trim removed 2 bases at V and 5 bases at J, leaving 8 bases unmatched. The CDR3 has 16 residues. Germline loops: CDR1 SGHVS, CDR2 FQNEAQ. This CDR3 is CASSLSQLAGEHEQYV. The CDR3 bases are TGTGCCAGCAGCTTATCCCAACTAGCGGGGGAGCACGAGCAGTACGTC.

The genes are TRBV28 and TRBJ1-1; TRBD1 is a possible D gene (6 bases). Trimming stripped 6 bases from V and 0 bases from J, with 14 bases between. Per the germline V gene, CDR1 is MDHEN and CDR2 is SYDVKM. This CDR3 is 15 amino acids long. CDR3 coding DNA: TGTGCCAGCAGCGATCAGGGGTTAATGAACACTGAAGCTTTCTTT. Protein product: CASSDQGLMNTEAFF. Variable domain in full (rest from reference TRBV28 and TRBJ1-1): DVKVTQSSRYLVKRTGEKVFLECVQDMDHENMFWYRQDPGLGLRLIYFSYDVKMKEKGDIPEGYSVSREKKERFSLILESASTNQTSMYLCASSDQGLMNTEAFFGQGTRLTVV.

The chain joins TRBV12-3 or TRBV12-4 to TRBJ2-1; 8 nucleotides line up with TRBD2. The junction had 10 bases not matched to a gene; V was cut back by 6 bases and J by 6 bases. CDR3 length equals 15 residues. For the CDR3, the DNA is TGTGCCAGCAGCCCTAGGGTGCTAGCGGGCAATGAGCAGTTCTTC. Its translation: CASSPRVLAGNEQFF.

The rearrangement links TRBV7-8 to TRBJ1-4, with D possibly matching TRBD1 (6 bases). Germline-derived CDR1 and CDR2 are SGHVS and FQNEAQ. This CDR3 has 19 amino acids. V lost 1 base to trimming and J lost 6 bases, with 24 bases between them. CDR3 loop: CASSLEVWQGRRVDEKLFF. In DNA form, the CDR3 reads TGTGCCAGCAGCTTAGAGGTTTGGCAGGGGCGGCGAGTAGATGAAAAACTGTTTTTT.

This clonotype was seen a few times. This chain connects TRBV20-1 to TRBJ2-3; 10 positions agree with TRBD2. Trimming cost V 3 bases and J 1 base; bases outside gene matches: 7. Germline-derived CDR1 and CDR2 are DFQATT and SNEGSKA (reference sequence). The CDR3 is 16 residues long. The CDR3 coding sequence is TGCAGTGCTAGGCCGCTAGCGGGAGATCGCACAGATACGCAGTATTTT. Protein product: CSARPLAGDRTDTQYF.

This clonotype showed up just a few times. CDR3 residues: CASSNQPPGRRSYEQYF. CDR3 DNA: TGTGCCAGCAGTAATCAACCCCCTGGCAGGCGTTCCTACGAGCAGTACTTC. The chain is built from TRBV6-2 or TRBV6-3 and TRBJ2-7, with D unclear. Germline V gives CDR1 MNHEY, CDR2 SVGEGT. The V and J ends lost 5 bases and 1 base respectively, with 21 bases between them. The CDR3 has 17 residues.